This TCR beta chain is from a study of T-cell reconstitution after alpha-beta-depleted transplantation in children. Overall study results and limits: Surviving recipient cells, namely T cells and thymic progenitors, were the source of high day-60 TCRbeta diversity in some patients. The authors attributed T-cell counts and diversity one year after transplant mostly to newly produced T cells.

The trim removed 3 bases at V and 6 bases at J, leaving 5 bases unmatched. The CDR3 runs to 14 residues. Preparation of the TCRbeta library used unique molecular identifiers. MiXCR was run by TCRdb on the PCR reads, yielding one entry per CDR3 protein. The sample holds some 260,000 distinct CDR3 sequences, more than 20% seen once. This clonotype is a singleton in its sample. Its antigen is as yet unknown. This receptor was taken from a female patient aged 2 to 10 who had a stem cell transplant for congenital amegakaryocytic thrombocytopenia, so the T cells may come from the graft donor. This chain uses TRBV12-3 or TRBV12-4 with TRBJ1-5, with TRBD1 matching 7 bases. The sample in question was PBMCs, mostly from graft donor cells, obtained 360 days after TCRalphabeta/CD19-depleted stem cell transplant. DNA of the CDR3: TGTGCCAGCAGTTTCCAGGGGGTGGCTCAGCCCCAGCATTTT. Residues: CASSFQGVAQPQHF.